Below, 15 T cell receptor beta chains from the same sample are listed, as sequenced in a study of neurological immune-mediated disorders. This sample's time point: longitudinal time-point 1 (baseline). TCRdb reprocessed the 5' RACE reads via MiXCR and lists one record per CDR3 protein. The sample lists over 55,000 distinct CDR3 sequences; around a tenth were seen once. Sequencing used PBMCs. Every receptor here comes from a male donor with HTLV-1-associated myelopathy (HAM/TSP).

Many counts were recorded for this clonotype. The J gene is TRBJ2-5, the V gene TRBV18; D is unclear. Germline V gene lookup returns CDR1 KGHSH and CDR2 LQKENI. The V gene lost 0 bases and the J gene lost 4 bases, with 12 bases spanning the gap. CDR3 length equals 15 residues. The CDR3 DNA follows: TGTGCCAGCTCACCACCCCAGGCCCCGGGAGAGACCCAGTACTTC. Amino acid sequence: CASSPPQAPGETQYF.

This clonotype was recorded at least ten times. J is TRBJ2-7 and V is TRBV10-3; D is ambiguous. The CDR3 extends over 12 amino acids. Deletions cut 3 bases from V and 2 bases from J, with 5 bases between. Germline lookup yields CDR1 ENHRY and CDR2 SYGVKD. The CDR3 nucleotides read TGTGCCATCAGTGACGGACCCTACGAGCAGTACTTC. Amino acids: CAISDGPYEQYF.

With regard to this clonotype: A much more abundant neighbour one base away suggests this may be a read error. The V call is TRBV7-8, the J call TRBJ1-5; D gene ambiguous. This CDR3 has 13 amino acids. Germline V gene data show CDR1 as SGHVS and CDR2 as FQNEAQ. Trimming pared 5 bases from V and 8 bases from J, leaving 13 bases between. CDR3 DNA: TGTGCCAGCAGCGTCGGAGGGAACAAGCCCCAGCATTTT. It specifies CASSVGGNKPQHF.

This clonotype was seen repeatedly, ten times or more. This chain links TRBV20-1 with TRBJ1-2; D possibly corresponds to TRBD1 (6 bases). Trimming pared 4 bases from V and 0 bases from J, leaving 15 bases between. Germline CDR1 reads DFQATT; CDR2 reads SNEGSKA (reference sequence). This CDR3 contains 15 residues. CDR3 sequence (DNA): TGCAGTGCTACTAGCCAGGGGATCACTAACTATGGCTACACCTTC. It specifies CSATSQGITNYGYTF.

This clonotype was counted at least ten times. The chain has TRBV10-3 and TRBJ2-7; D unresolved. Per germline, CDR1 ENHRY and CDR2 SYGVKD. The ends were cut back, 0 bases at V and 6 bases at J, with 6 bases in the middle. The CDR3 loop spans 12 amino acids. In DNA, the CDR3 is TGTGCCATCAGTGAGTCGACGGGCGAGCAGTACTTC. It specifies CAISESTGEQYF.

This clonotype has a single count. Germline is not matched at one junction end, which may reflect a read error. V is TRBV5-5 and J is TRBJ1-5; TRBD1 agrees at 10 bases. The V gene's germline CDR1 is SGHKS and CDR2 YYEKEE (reference sequence). This CDR3 has 16 residues. CDR3 coding DNA: TGTACCAGCAGCCGAAGGACAGGGGGAGAGAAACAGCCCCAGCATTTT. It codes for CTSSRRTGGEKQPQHF.

In its sample, this clonotype was seen many times. This chain connects TRBV5-6 to TRBJ2-7, with 9 bases lining up with TRBD1. V was pared by 3 bases and J by 4 bases, with 5 bases of the junction left unmatched. CDR1 and CDR2 (germline): SGHDT, YYEEEE. This CDR3 has 14 amino acids. The CDR3 reads CASSWGQGRYEQYF. The DNA of the CDR3 is TGTGCCAGCAGCTGGGGACAGGGTCGGTACGAGCAGTACTTC.

At least ten counts were recorded for this clonotype. This sequence joins TRBV14 and TRBJ2-3, with D unresolved. Looked up from germline, CDR1 is SGHDN and CDR2 is FVKESK. Trimming removed 4 bases from V and 2 bases from J, with 13 bases in between. The CDR3 runs 15 residues. The CDR3 region is CASSRVGVLTDTQYF. The DNA of the CDR3 is TGTGCCAGCAGCCGGGTGGGCGTACTCACAGATACGCAGTATTTT. Using reference TRBV14 and TRBJ2-3 for the parts outside the CDR3, the full variable domain is EAGVTQFPSHSVIEKGQTVTLRCDPISGHDNLYWYRRVMGKEIKFLLHFVKESKQDESGMPNNRFLAERTGGTYSTLKVQPAELEDSGVYFCASSRVGVLTDTQYFGPGTRLTVL.

This clonotype was counted ten times or more. The chain employs TRBV5-5 and TRBJ2-5, with D possibly being TRBD1 (5 bases). Trimming removed 4 bases from V and 2 bases from J, with 12 bases in between. This CDR3 comprises 14 residues. The germline gives CDR1 SGHKS, CDR2 YYEKEE (reference sequence). The CDR3 bases are TGTGCCAGCAGCATGGACAAGAGACAAGAGACCCAGTACTTC. Translating it yields CASSMDKRQETQYF.

This clonotype was recorded many times. The rearrangement uses TRBV7-2 and TRBJ2-7; D is perhaps TRBD1 (6 bases). Trimming shortened V by 0 bases and J by 3 bases, and 12 bases separated the two germline ends. CDR3 length: 15 amino acids. In germline, CDR1 is SGHTA, CDR2 FQGNSA. The CDR3 sequence: CASSLAWGPGYEQYF. The CDR3 coding sequence is TGTGCCAGCAGCTTAGCATGGGGGCCCGGCTACGAGCAGTACTTC.

This clonotype was seen at least ten times. J is TRBJ1-5 and V is TRBV20-1; TRBD1 matches 8 bases. Germline V gene lookup returns CDR1 DFQATT and CDR2 SNEGSKA (reference sequence). The CDR3 covers 13 residues. The junction had 4 bases not matched to a gene; V was cut back by 3 bases and J by 6 bases. CDR3 coding DNA: TGCAGTGCTAGCGGACAGGGCGGTCAGCCCCAGCATTTT. Protein sequence: CSASGQGGQPQHF.

The table lists this clonotype with many counts. This chain links TRBV6-2 or TRBV6-3 with TRBJ1-5, with TRBD1 matching 7 bases. Germline V gene data show CDR1 as MNHEY and CDR2 as SVGEGT. This CDR3 has 16 amino acids. Trimming removed 0 bases from V and 7 bases from J; junction bases left unmatched: 9. Here the CDR3 reads CASSYSGQGGVQPQHF. CDR3 nucleotide sequence: TGTGCCAGCAGTTACTCGGGCCAGGGGGGCGTGCAGCCCCAGCATTTT.

Ten or more counts support this clonotype. The chain recombines TRBV20-1 with TRBJ2-7; 8 positions agree with TRBD1. Germline V gene data show CDR1 as DFQATT and CDR2 as SNEGSKA (reference sequence). This CDR3 is 14 amino acids long. J gave up 0 bases and V 3 bases, and 4 bases lay outside the gene matches. The CDR3 region is CSARGQVPSYEQYF. The DNA for the CDR3 is TGCAGTGCTAGGGGACAGGTCCCCTCCTACGAGCAGTACTTC.

This clonotype was observed at least ten times. This chain links TRBV18 with TRBJ2-1; 7 bases align to TRBD1. V gave up 6 bases and J gave up 6 bases; unmatched junction bases: 5. Germline V CDR1 and CDR2: KGHSH, LQKENI. The CDR3 is 13 amino acids. CDR3 in amino acids: CASSPGQSNEQFF. The CDR3 DNA sequence: TGTGCCAGCTCCCCGGGACAGAGCAATGAGCAGTTCTTC.

This clonotype was observed at least ten times. The J gene is TRBJ1-1, the V gene TRBV29-1, with D hard to call. V was clipped by 8 bases and J by 1 base, with 8 bases between them. The germline V gene encodes CDR1 SQVTM and CDR2 ANQGSEA. The CDR3 sequence is 11 residues long. The CDR3 loop is CSFRWNTEAFF. In nucleotides, the CDR3 is TGCAGCTTTAGGTGGAACACTGAAGCTTTCTTT.